The rows below give T cell receptor beta chains drawn from one sample of a study of radiation and T cells in renal cell carcinoma. Sequenced by immunoSEQ multiplex PCR; TCRdb stores in-frame clones only, minus some. The profile shows about 78,000 clones, 80% to 90% of them singletons. Source: blood, taken from a patient whose treatment included radiotherapy and nephrectomy. These receptors were collected from a woman in her 70s with renal cell carcinoma. The CDR3 runs from the conserved cysteine through the conserved F or W. Size values are once, few and many counts, or a class for expanded clones, and some rows have none.

j_call clone_size v_call cdr3_length cdr3_aa
TRBJ1-3 . TRBV1 15 CTSSQDRGSMDTIYF
TRBJ2-5 . TRBV2 12 CASSMRGETQYF
TRBJ1-1 . TRBV11-3 13 CASSFSPLTEAFF
TRBJ1-2 . TRBV9 14 CASSGGLGIYGYTF
TRBJ1-3 . TRBV11-3 16 CASSLVDFTSGNTIYF
TRBJ1-3 . TRBV30 13 CAGYRAAGNTIYF
TRBJ2-7 . TRBV30 16 CAWSVPYNRGQYEQYF
TRBJ2-3 . TRBV7-3 15 CASSSRGGYTDTQYF
TRBJ2-5 . TRBV6-7 14 CASSYPQGPETQYF
TRBJ2-5 . TRBV30 13 CAWSGRPQETQYF
TRBJ2-3 . TRBV9 15 CASSVEVLSTDTQYF
TRBJ2-7 . TRBV11-3 14 CASSLASNSYEQYF
TRBJ1-4 . TRBV19 14 CASSGTGAHEKLFF
TRBJ1-6 . TRBV5-1 15 CASSLLQGANSPLHF
TRBJ2-5 few TRBV28 13 CASRRQGQETQYF
TRBJ1-1 . TRBV6-7 13 CASTQHVNTEAFF
TRBJ2-7 . TRBV5-6 14 CASSLMGRPYEQYF